The clone carrying this T cell receptor beta chain was seen at least ten times. Its specificity is unknown. TCRdb reprocessed the 5' RACE reads via MiXCR and lists one record per CDR3 protein. The repertoire holds 150,000 or so distinct CDR3 sequences, with around 15% as singletons. The data were obtained in a study of T-cell memory formation after mild COVID-19. The overall study: Largely donor-specific TCR clusters were found.

Study results and limitations: Largely, contracting CD4+ clones fell within CM and EM, and contracting CD8+ clones within EMRA. From day 15 to 85, contracting clones were balanced between CD4 and CD8, whereas later expanders leaned toward CD4+. Detection of some responders pre-infection suggested pre-existing cross-reactive memory T cells participated.

Germline CDR1 and CDR2: LNHDA and SQIVND (reference sequence). The ends were cut back, 5 bases at V and 2 bases at J, with 7 bases in the middle. The CDR3 has 12 residues. The chain links TRBV19 to TRBJ2-7; D is undetermined. The source is an adult woman who had mild COVID-19 (a few samples of this study predate the infection). Cell type and time point are not known. The sample was PBMCs or a T cell subset sorted from them (not recorded which). Here the CDR3 reads CASSARPYEQYF. DNA of the CDR3: TGTGCCAGTAGTGCCCGCCCCTACGAGCAGTACTTC.